A selection of T cell receptor beta chains follows, all from one sample in a study of T-cell reconstitution after alpha-beta-depleted transplantation in children. TCRdb re-derived calls from the PCR reads in MiXCR, one entry per CDR3 protein. The sample consists of fewer than 550,000 distinct CDR3 sequences, 16% of them appearing once. Source: PBMCs, mostly from graft donor cells, taken 360 days after TCRalphabeta/CD19-depleted stem cell transplant. The source of these receptors is a boy less than two years old who had a stem cell transplant for Wiskott-Aldrich syndrome, so the T cells may come from the graft donor. Each CDR3 is given with its conserved first and last residue. D genes are given only for firm matches. Some rows have no size entry. The others give once, few or many, or a class for an expanded clone.

j_call,d_call,clone_size,v_call,cdr3_aa,cdr3_nt
TRBJ2-7,TRBD1,few,TRBV12-3/TRBV12-4,CASSAQTGAYEQYF,TGTGCCAGCAGTGCCCAGACAGGGGCCTACGAGCAGTACTTC
TRBJ1-4,TRBD1,few,TRBV5-1,CASSSYGQGSATNEKLFF,TGCGCCAGCAGCTCCTACGGACAGGGATCTGCAACTAATGAAAAACTGTTTTTT
TRBJ2-5,-,-,TRBV7-8,CASSLVRSNQETQYF,TGTGCCAGCAGCTTAGTCAGAAGCAACCAAGAGACCCAGTACTTC
TRBJ2-4,-,few,TRBV29-1,CSVALVWAGANIQYF,TGCAGCGTTGCCCTCGTGTGGGCGGGGGCTAACATTCAGTACTTC
TRBJ2-3,TRBD1,many,TRBV5-1,CASSFGTGGPDTQYF,TGCGCCAGCAGCTTCGGGACAGGGGGCCCAGATACGCAGTATTTT
TRBJ2-7,-,few,TRBV11-2,CASSLHPGHRSYEQYF,TGTGCCAGCAGCTTACATCCGGGACACCGGTCCTACGAGCAGTACTTC
TRBJ2-3,TRBD2,-,TRBV15,CATSRPSSGKRTDTQYF,TGTGCCACCAGCAGACCGTCTAGCGGGAAGCGCACAGATACGCAGTATTTT
TRBJ2-7,-,few,TRBV29-1,CSAGGKGSSYEQYF,TGCAGCGCCGGAGGTAAGGGTAGCTCCTACGAGCAGTACTTC
TRBJ2-2,-,-,TRBV6-1,CASSRRQPTGELFF,TGTGCCAGCAGTCGTCGGCAACCCACCGGGGAGCTGTTTTTT
TRBJ1-5,-,-,TRBV3-1,CASSQGRGGNQPQHF,TGTGCCAGCAGCCAAGGAAGGGGAGGAAATCAGCCCCAGCATTTT
TRBJ2-1,TRBD2,-,TRBV10-1,CASSASGHSYNEQFF,TGCGCCAGCAGTGCTAGCGGGCACTCCTACAATGAGCAGTTCTTC
TRBJ2-1,-,few,TRBV6-2/TRBV6-3,CASSSPADEQFF,TGTGCCAGCAGCTCACCCGCGGATGAGCAGTTCTTC
TRBJ2-6,-,-,TRBV12-3/TRBV12-4,CASSLKAGTGANVLTF,TGTGCCAGCAGTTTAAAGGCAGGGACGGGGGCCAACGTCCTGACTTTC
TRBJ2-2,-,few,TRBV29-1,CSVVAEDSGELFF,TGCAGCGTTGTCGCGGAAGACTCCGGGGAGCTGTTTTTT
TRBJ2-7,TRBD1,few,TRBV4-3,CASSEQGLSSYEQYF,TGCGCCAGCAGCGAACAGGGGCTATCCTCCTACGAGCAGTACTTC
TRBJ2-3,-,few,TRBV12-3/TRBV12-4,CASSNRQSSTDTQYF,TGTGCCAGCAGCAACAGACAGTCTAGCACAGATACGCAGTATTTT
TRBJ2-1,TRBD2,-,TRBV24-1,CASSGGTGLAGVVEQFF,TGTGCCTCCTCGGGAGGGACGGGACTAGCTGGGGTGGTTGAGCAGTTCTTC
TRBJ2-3,TRBD2,-,TRBV3-1,CASSQDPASGDNTDTQYF,TGTGCCAGCAGCCAAGATCCGGCTAGCGGGGATAACACAGATACGCAGTATTTT
TRBJ2-2,-,few,TRBV5-1,CASSLPGPTGELFF,TGCGCCAGCAGCTTGCCAGGGCCGACCGGGGAGCTGTTTTTT
TRBJ2-5,-,once,TRBV20-1,CSASRGGRFETQYF,TGCAGTGCTAGCAGGGGGGGGCGGTTCGAGACCCAGTACTTC
TRBJ2-7,-,few,TRBV7-2,CASSFRVGEQYF,TGTGCCAGCAGCTTCAGGGTTGGGGAGCAGTACTTC
TRBJ2-3,TRBD2,-,TRBV5-6,CASSFLVTSGGIRDTDTQYF,TGTGCCAGCAGCTTCCTTGTAACTAGCGGGGGGATCCGGGACACAGATACGCAGTATTTT
TRBJ1-2,TRBD1,-,TRBV10-3,CAISEAPQGTYTF,TGTGCCATCAGTGAGGCCCCACAGGGGACCTACACCTTC
TRBJ2-3,-,few,TRBV7-9,CASSLGTGNTDTQYF,TGTGCCAGCAGCTTAGGCACAGGCAACACAGATACGCAGTATTTT
TRBJ2-6,-,few,TRBV5-1,CASSLDLAGANVLTF,TGCGCCAGCAGCTTGGATCTTGCTGGGGCCAACGTCCTGACTTTC
TRBJ2-5,TRBD2,many,TRBV7-9,CASSIGLAGIQETQYF,TGTGCCAGCAGCATCGGACTAGCGGGGATCCAAGAGACCCAGTACTTC
TRBJ2-3,-,-,TRBV9,CASSVARALATADTQYF,TGTGCCAGCAGCGTAGCGAGGGCCCTAGCGACCGCAGATACGCAGTATTTT
TRBJ2-1,-,many,TRBV6-2/TRBV6-3,CASSYGDFDEQFF,TGTGCCAGCAGTTACGGGGATTTCGATGAGCAGTTCTTC
TRBJ2-7,TRBD2,-,TRBV5-8,CASSLAYAGGEQYF,TGTGCCAGCAGCTTGGCCTACGCGGGGGGCGAGCAGTACTTC
TRBJ2-7,-,-,TRBV3-1,CASSHSTTSAIEQYF,TGTGCCAGCAGCCACTCCACGACTAGTGCAATCGAGCAGTACTTC
TRBJ2-7,-,-,TRBV6-2/TRBV6-3,CASSPRKSYEQYF,TGTGCCAGCAGCCCTCGGAAGTCCTACGAGCAGTACTTC
TRBJ2-5,-,-,TRBV15,CATSRDGGQGETQYF,TGTGCCACCAGCAGAGACGGGGGGCAAGGAGAGACCCAGTACTTC
TRBJ2-1,TRBD2,-,TRBV7-2,CASRLTGTTNNEQFF,TGTGCCAGCAGACTAACCGGGACTACTAACAATGAGCAGTTCTTC
TRBJ2-7,TRBD1,few,TRBV10-3,CAISGTGTAYEQYF,TGTGCCATCAGCGGAACCGGGACAGCCTACGAGCAGTACTTC
TRBJ1-6,-,few,TRBV7-8,CASSKGGKGNSPLHF,TGTGCCAGCAGCAAAGGGGGGAAAGGGAATTCACCCCTCCACTTT
TRBJ2-7,-,few,TRBV29-1,CSVDQGTEQYF,TGCAGCGTTGACCAGGGTACCGAGCAGTACTTC
TRBJ1-6,TRBD1,-,TRBV28,CASLQGLSSYNSPLHF,TGTGCCAGCTTACAGGGGCTGAGCTCCTATAATTCACCCCTCCACTTT
TRBJ1-5,-,-,TRBV7-9,CASSEGTGQPQHF,TGTGCCAGCAGCGAAGGGACGGGCCAGCCCCAGCATTTT
TRBJ2-1,TRBD2,few,TRBV29-1,CSAVLAGGPRGDEQFF,TGCAGCGCCGTACTAGCGGGAGGGCCGAGAGGGGATGAGCAGTTCTTC
TRBJ2-1,-,few,TRBV25-1,CASSAAGTPRWQFF,TGTGCCAGCAGTGCCGCCGGGACCCCACGGTGGCAGTTCTTC
TRBJ2-3,-,few,TRBV24-1,CATSFGGGPDTQYF,TGTGCCACCAGTTTCGGAGGGGGTCCAGATACGCAGTATTTT
TRBJ1-1,-,-,TRBV20-1,CSARGLRGTEAFF,TGCAGTGCTAGGGGACTGAGGGGCACTGAAGCTTTCTTT
TRBJ2-1,TRBD2,-,TRBV11-2,CASSLDLAGGYNEQFF,TGTGCCAGCAGTTTAGATCTAGCGGGAGGGTACAATGAGCAGTTCTTC
TRBJ1-2,TRBD1,few,TRBV12-3/TRBV12-4,CASSPHRGRYGYTF,TGTGCCAGCAGTCCTCACAGGGGGCGCTATGGCTACACCTTC
TRBJ2-2,-,many,TRBV7-9,CASSLGSFGGELFF,TGTGCCAGCAGCTTAGGGAGTTTTGGCGGGGAGCTGTTTTTT
TRBJ2-3,TRBD2,few,TRBV20-1,CSARAGELTDTQYF,TGCAGTGCTAGGGCGGGAGAACTCACAGATACGCAGTATTTT
TRBJ2-2,-,-,TRBV7-4,CASSSDGRGDTGELFF,TGTGCCAGCAGCTCGGACGGCCGAGGGGACACCGGGGAGCTGTTTTTT
TRBJ2-7,-,-,TRBV11-2,CASSLDLFLAVEQYF,TGTGCCAGCAGCTTAGATCTCTTTTTGGCAGTCGAGCAGTACTTC
TRBJ2-7,-,-,TRBV6-2/TRBV6-3,CASSYSTRAFDEQYF,TGTGCCAGCAGTTACTCGACCAGGGCTTTCGACGAGCAGTACTTC